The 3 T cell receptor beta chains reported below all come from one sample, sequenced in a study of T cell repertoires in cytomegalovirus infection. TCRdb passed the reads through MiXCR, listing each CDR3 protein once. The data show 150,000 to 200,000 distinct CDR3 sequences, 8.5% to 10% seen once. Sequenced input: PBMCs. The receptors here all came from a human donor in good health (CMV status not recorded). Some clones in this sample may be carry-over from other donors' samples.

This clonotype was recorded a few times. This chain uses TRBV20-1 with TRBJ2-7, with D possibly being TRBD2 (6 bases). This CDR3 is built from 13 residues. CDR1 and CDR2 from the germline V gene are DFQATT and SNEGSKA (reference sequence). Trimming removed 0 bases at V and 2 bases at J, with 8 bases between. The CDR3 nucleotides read TGCAGTGCTAGAGACGGGGGTCCCTACGAGCAGTACTTC. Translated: CSARDGGPYEQYF.

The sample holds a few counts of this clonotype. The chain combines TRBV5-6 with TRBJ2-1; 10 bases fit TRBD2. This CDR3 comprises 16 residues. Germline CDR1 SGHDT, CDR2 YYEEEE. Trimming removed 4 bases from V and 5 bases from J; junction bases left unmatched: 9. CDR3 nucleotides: TGTGCCAGCAGCCCGACGGCTAGCGGGAGTCACAATGAGCAGTTCTTC. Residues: CASSPTASGSHNEQFF.

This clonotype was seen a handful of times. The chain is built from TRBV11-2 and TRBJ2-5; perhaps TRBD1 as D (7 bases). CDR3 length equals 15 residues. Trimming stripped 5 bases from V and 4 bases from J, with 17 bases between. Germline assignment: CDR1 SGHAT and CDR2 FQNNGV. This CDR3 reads CASSLQGTGGETQYF. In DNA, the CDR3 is TGTGCCAGCAGCCTACAGGGGACCGGGGGAGAGACCCAGTACTTC.